These 28 T cell receptor beta chains share one sample of origin, sequenced in a study of spatial heterogeneity in lung cancer (dated by TCRdb to about 2019). Library generation was performed with 5' RACE. Instrument used: NextSeq 500. In TCRdb, the public reads were trimmed at Q25 with fastp and aligned with MiXCR, with productive beta chains retained. Rows matching on CDR3 protein sequence are summarized as one entry with the most common DNA and genes. The sample table records nearly 80,000 distinct CDR3 sequences; about 8.5% of these occur just once. The top ten hold 6.5% to 8.5% of the sample. The intended sense of this specimen's time point label: sample taken at primary tumor resection. The sample was PBMCs, taken at surgery. These receptors all come from a male donor with early-stage non-small cell lung cancer.

This clonotype was observed a handful of times. The V call is TRBV6-2 or TRBV6-3, the J call TRBJ1-2; TRBD1 is a possible D gene (5 bases). The germline V gene has CDR1 MNHEY and CDR2 SVGEGT. V lost 5 bases, J lost 1 base, and 11 bases lay in between. This CDR3 has 14 amino acids. CDR3 nucleotide sequence: TGTGCCAGCAGTCAGGGACCGATTAACTATGGCTACACCTTC. Amino acids: CASSQGPINYGYTF.

This clonotype was seen many times. The rearrangement uses TRBV12-3 or TRBV12-4 and TRBJ1-1, with D perhaps matching TRBD1 (6 bases). V gave up 7 bases and J gave up 1 base, with 13 bases separating them. The CDR3 has 14 residues. This CDR3 is CASNMGQTNTEAFF. CDR3 in DNA: TGTGCCAGCAATATGGGACAAACGAACACTGAAGCTTTCTTT.

This clonotype has a count of ten or more. The chain employs TRBV7-9 and TRBJ1-2; 9 positions agree with TRBD1. Trimming removed 4 bases from V and 4 bases from J; junction bases left unmatched: 7. CDR1 is SEHNR, CDR2 FQNEAQ, per germline (reference sequence). The CDR3 consists of 15 residues. The CDR3 region has the DNA TGTGCCAGCAGCTCATCCGGGACAGGGTTCTATGGCTACACCTTC. As protein: CASSSSGTGFYGYTF.

V and J are TRBV6-2 or TRBV6-3 and TRBJ1-1, with D possibly matching TRBD1 (5 bases). V shed 8 bases and J shed 4 bases, with 8 bases lying between them. The CDR3 runs to 11 residues. Germline V gene lookup returns CDR1 MNHEY and CDR2 SVGEGT. The CDR3 loop is CASGAVTEAFF. The CDR3 DNA follows: TGTGCCAGCGGGGCAGTCACTGAAGCTTTCTTT.

This chain joins TRBV7-8 and TRBJ1-4; D uncertain. CDR1 and CDR2 from the germline V gene are SGHVS and FQNEAQ. V lost 2 bases, J lost 1 base, and 5 bases lay in between. This CDR3 contains 14 residues. CDR3 DNA sequence: TGTGCCAGCAGCTTATGGGAAACTAATGAAAAACTGTTTTTT. As protein: CASSLWETNEKLFF.

In its sample, this clonotype was seen many times. The chain links TRBV19 to TRBJ2-5; D might be TRBD1 (6 bases). This CDR3 spans 14 amino acids. The V gene's germline CDR1 is LNHDA and CDR2 SQIVND (reference sequence). Trimming removed 4 bases at V and 3 bases at J, with 12 bases between. The CDR3 nucleotides read TGTGCCAGTAGTACAAGGGGGTCGGAAGAGACCCAGTACTTC. Its protein is CASSTRGSEETQYF.

In its sample, this clonotype was seen many times. The V gene is TRBV6-5, the J gene TRBJ1-1; D unclear. Germline-derived CDR1 and CDR2 are MNHEY and SVGAGI. Trimming cost V 10 bases and J 5 bases, with 17 bases left between them. The length of the CDR3 is 13 residues. DNA for the CDR3: TGTGCCACGCGGGGTTGGGGAGGGACTGAAGCTTTCTTT. Amino acid sequence: CATRGWGGTEAFF.

This clonotype appeared many times. The rearrangement links TRBV10-3 to TRBJ2-7, with 11 bases that match TRBD1. V shed 3 bases and J 5 bases; nucleotides not matched to a gene: 6. The CDR3 is 15 residues long. Per the germline V gene, CDR1 is ENHRY and CDR2 is SYGVKD. Written as DNA, the CDR3 is TGTGCCATCAGTGATGGACAGGGGGCAGGAAACGAGCAGTACTTC. This translates into CAISDGQGAGNEQYF.

This clonotype was picked up a small number of times. V usage is TRBV25-1 and J usage is TRBJ1-1; 7 nucleotides align to TRBD1. The germline V gene has CDR1 MGHDK and CDR2 SYGVNS. With V trimmed by 5 bases and J by 7 bases, 13 bases remained unmatched. The CDR3 covers 15 residues. The CDR3 is CASSTTGQAVFEAFF. CDR3 nucleotides: TGTGCCAGCAGTACTACCGGACAGGCCGTTTTTGAAGCTTTCTTT.

This sequence joins TRBV6-5 and TRBJ2-7, with a possible D match to TRBD2 (6 bases). The CDR3 has 13 amino acids. Deletions cut 5 bases from V and 6 bases from J, with 14 bases between. In germline, CDR1 is MNHEY, CDR2 SVGAGI. CDR3 sequence reads: CASSRLLGGEQYF. In DNA, the CDR3 is TGTGCCAGCAGTCGACTCCTGGGGGGCGAGCAGTACTTC.

This clonotype was picked up a small number of times. This chain connects TRBV7-2 to TRBJ2-1, with D perhaps matching TRBD1 or TRBD2 (5 bases each). The germline V and J ends were trimmed by 6 bases and 5 bases, with 17 bases remaining between them. Germline values: CDR1 SGHTA, CDR2 FQGNSA. The CDR3 loop spans 15 amino acids. CDR3 residues: CASRRDPRDNNEQFF. The CDR3, as DNA: TGTGCCAGCAGACGGGACCCTCGGGATAACAATGAGCAGTTCTTC.

About this clonotype itself: A much bigger clone sits one base away, suggesting this may be a read error. The chain couples TRBV7-9 to TRBJ2-7, with TRBD2 matching over 7 bases. With V trimmed by 1 base and J by 1 base, 1 base remained unmatched. Germline CDR1 is SEHNR and CDR2 is FQNEAQ (reference sequence). The CDR3 loop spans 14 amino acids. For the CDR3, the DNA is TGTGCCAGCAGCTTAGTGCGGGAGTCCTACGAGCAGTACTTC. Protein: CASSLVRESYEQYF. Drawing the rest from reference TRBV7-9 and TRBJ2-7, the complete variable domain is DTGVSQNPRHKITKRGQNVTFRCDPISEHNRLYWYRQTLGQGPEFLTYFQNEAQLEKSRLLSDRFSAERPKGSFSTLEIQRTEQGDSAMYLCASSLVRESYEQYFGPGTRLTVT.

This clonotype occurred many times. The chain employs TRBV7-2 and TRBJ2-7; possible D gene TRBD2, 6 bases. V was shortened by 0 bases and J by 4 bases, with 10 bases between the two germline ends. In germline, CDR1 is SGHTA, CDR2 FQGNSA. This CDR3 is 14 amino acids long. CDR3 residues: CASSLAAGNYEQYF. CDR3 DNA: TGTGCCAGCAGCTTAGCGGCGGGGAATTACGAGCAGTACTTC. The full variable domain, its missing parts supplied by reference TRBV7-2 and TRBJ2-7, is GAGVSQSPSNKVTEKGKDVELRCDPISGHTALYWYRQSLGQGLEFLIYFQGNSAPDKSGLPSDRFSAERTGGSVSTLTIQRTQQEDSAVYLCASSLAAGNYEQYFGPGTRLTVT.

This CDR3 reads CAISEGDTQYF. The CDR3 DNA reads TGTGCCATCAGTGAGGGAGATACGCAGTATTTT. The chain is built from TRBV10-3 and TRBJ2-3; D uncertain. Germline CDR1 reads ENHRY; CDR2 reads SYGVKD. Trimming removed 2 bases from V and 5 bases from J, with 2 bases in between. The CDR3 runs to 11 residues.

With respect to this clonotype: A much larger clone differs from this one at a single base, so this may be a read error. This chain joins TRBV2 and TRBJ2-3, with D hard to call. This CDR3 contains 14 residues. Germline V CDR1 and CDR2: SNHLY, FYNNEI. With 7 bases removed from V and 1 base from J, the gap between germline ends came to 12 bases. The DNA of the CDR3 is TGTGCCAGCAACCGCCAGATGGGCACAGATACGCAGTATTTT. Translated: CASNRQMGTDTQYF.

This clonotype has more than one count but fewer than ten. V is TRBV5-1 and J is TRBJ2-3; D not certain. The CDR3 runs to 16 residues. Trimming removed 0 bases from V and 0 bases from J, with 11 bases in between. Germline V CDR1 and CDR2: SGHRS, YFSETQ. Here the CDR3 reads CASSLEAVPSTDTQYF. The CDR3 DNA sequence: TGCGCCAGCAGCTTGGAGGCAGTCCCGAGCACAGATACGCAGTATTTT.

This clonotype was seen at least ten times. CDR3 residues: CASSLEDPNEQYF. In DNA form, the CDR3 reads TGTGCCAGCAGCCTCGAGGACCCCAACGAGCAGTACTTC. The chain joins TRBV7-9 to TRBJ2-7; D gene uncertain. Germline V gene lookup returns CDR1 SEHNR and CDR2 FQNEAQ (reference sequence). CDR3 length: 13 amino acids. V lost 5 bases and J lost 5, with 13 bases in between.

This clonotype was seen ten or more times. The rearrangement uses TRBV20-1 and TRBJ2-3, with unresolved D. Germline V lookup: CDR1 DFQATT, CDR2 SNEGSKA (reference sequence). The V end was cut by 5 bases, the J end by 2 bases, with 14 bases between. There are 14 residues in the CDR3. CDR3 residues: CSAPDTGYTDTQYF. CDR3 coding DNA: TGCAGTGCTCCCGACACGGGTTACACAGATACGCAGTATTTT.

The sample holds a few counts of this clonotype. The chain couples TRBV19 to TRBJ1-2; 11 bases are a match to TRBD1. The V segment lost 5 bases and the J segment 7 bases; nucleotides outside the gene matches: 6. The length of the CDR3 is 14 residues. Germline lookup yields CDR1 LNHDA and CDR2 SQIVND (reference sequence). Here the CDR3 reads CASSPDRGRGGYTF. The CDR3 nucleotides read TGTGCCAGTAGTCCGGACAGGGGGCGAGGTGGCTACACCTTC.

Points on this clonotype: A clone one base away is much larger, so this may be a read error. This chain connects TRBV7-2 to TRBJ2-3; D is possibly TRBD2 (5 bases). Germline CDR1 and CDR2: SGHTA and FQGNSA. CDR3 size: 15 residues. The chain's CDR3 is CASSLSMAGLDTRYF. In nucleotides, the CDR3 is TGTGCCAGCAGCTTAAGTATGGCGGGCCTAGATACGCGGTATTTT. The variable domain in full, with the rest retrieved from reference TRBV7-2 and TRBJ2-3, is GAGVSQSPSNKVTEKGKDVELRCDPISGHTALYWYRQSLGQGLEFLIYFQGNSAPDKSGLPSDRFSAERTGGSVSTLTIQRTQQEDSAVYLCASSLSMAGLDTRYFGPGTRLTVL.

This clonotype was counted ten times or more. This chain links TRBV19 with TRBJ1-2; D is possibly TRBD1 (5 bases). The V gene's germline CDR1 is LNHDA and CDR2 SQIVND (reference sequence). This CDR3 contains 12 residues. The germline V and J ends were trimmed by 6 bases and 8 bases, with 13 bases remaining between them. CDR3 in amino acids: CASSRTEGGYTF. The CDR3 DNA follows: TGTGCCAGTAGCCGGACGGAGGGGGGCTACACCTTC. The full variable domain, its missing parts supplied by reference TRBV19 and TRBJ1-2, is DGGITQSPKYLFRKEGQNVTLSCEQNLNHDAMYWYRQDPGQGLRLIYYSQIVNDFQKGDIAEGYSVSREKKESFPLTVTSAQKNPTAFYLCASSRTEGGYTFGSGTRLTVV.

V gene TRBV4-2 combines with J gene TRBJ1-3; D not certain. Per the germline V gene, CDR1 is LGHNA and CDR2 is YNFKEQ. V was trimmed by 5 bases and J by 5 bases, leaving 10 bases between them. The CDR3 length is 13 residues. CDR3 nucleotides: TGTGCCAGCAGCGAGGCGGGGAGAAACACCATATATTTT. This translates into CASSEAGRNTIYF.

This clonotype was counted ten times or more. In DNA form, the CDR3 reads TGCAGCGTTGGGGGACAGAAAGTTGGGGAGCTGTTTTTT. It is translated as CSVGGQKVGELFF. J is TRBJ2-2 and V is TRBV29-1; 7 bases align to TRBD1. The CDR3 length is 13 residues. Trimming cost V 4 bases and J 8 bases; bases outside gene matches: 7. Germline loops: CDR1 SQVTM, CDR2 ANQGSEA.

V and J are TRBV6-5 and TRBJ1-1, with no clear D. V lost 6 bases and J lost 5, with 13 bases in between. Germline lookup yields CDR1 MNHEY and CDR2 SVGAGI. The CDR3 is 13 amino acids. The CDR3 region has the DNA TGTGCCAGCAGCCTCTTAGGCTGGACTGAAGCTTTCTTT. Translation gives CASSLLGWTEAFF.

This clonotype was counted at least ten times. The CDR3 spells CASSLAPGTGRTEAFF. In nucleotides, the CDR3 is TGCGCCAGCAGCTTGGCACCCGGGACGGGGAGGACTGAAGCTTTCTTT. The chain is built from TRBV5-1 and TRBJ1-1; a possible D gene is TRBD1 (5 bases). The CDR3 consists of 16 residues. V lost 0 bases and J 5 bases, leaving 17 bases between the germline ends. Germline lookup yields CDR1 SGHRS and CDR2 YFSETQ.

The chain recombines TRBV10-3 with TRBJ2-7, with 10 bases aligning to TRBD1. The CDR3 runs 13 residues. Germline CDR1 is ENHRY and CDR2 is SYGVKD. The J segment lost 5 bases and the V segment lost 8 bases, leaving 6 bases of the junction unmatched. The CDR3 here is CAILRDRGNEQYF. In nucleotides, the CDR3 is TGTGCCATCCTCCGGGACAGGGGAAACGAGCAGTACTTC.

This rearrangement joins TRBV4-2 to TRBJ2-1; 7 bases are shared with TRBD1. Germline lookup yields CDR1 LGHNA and CDR2 YNFKEQ. The CDR3 spans 14 residues. The J segment lost 5 bases and the V segment lost 3 bases, leaving 4 bases of the junction unmatched. CDR3 nucleotide sequence: TGTGCCAGCAGCCAGCCAGGGGGTAACAATGAGCAGTTCTTC. It codes for CASSQPGGNNEQFF.

This chain connects TRBV19 to TRBJ2-2, with TRBD2 identical over 13 bases. This CDR3 region has 17 residues. The germline gives CDR1 LNHDA, CDR2 SQIVND (reference sequence). The V gene end was trimmed by 5 bases and the J gene end by 4 bases; junction bases not matched to a gene: 7. CDR3 residues: CASSPLRLAGGTGELFF. In nucleotides, the CDR3 is TGTGCCAGTAGTCCACTCCGACTAGCGGGAGGCACCGGGGAGCTGTTTTTT.